The present T cell receptor beta chain was sequenced within a study of radiotherapy plus CTLA-4 blockade in lung cancer. Method: immunoSEQ multiplex PCR; TCRdb's copy keeps in-frame clones and lacks some. Counted here are about 90,000 clones, 72% occurring once; the ten biggest clones make up over 12%. CDR1 and CDR2 (germline): SGHDT, YYEEEE. Trimming took off 0 bases at V and 7 bases at J, with 10 bases between the two ends. The length of the CDR3 is 14 residues. Comment on this clone: The same CDR3 arises from other DNA sequences in this sample as well.

The rearrangement joins TRBV5-6 to TRBJ1-4, with a weak D call TRBD1 (5 bases). This TCR came from a human donor with non-small cell lung cancer that progressed on radiotherapy plus ipilimumab. Sequences were derived from peripheral blood, sampled from a patient treated with radiotherapy plus ipilimumab. The chain's CDR3 is CASSLDPGVEKLFF. CDR3 nucleotides: TGTGCCAGCAGCTTGGACCCGGGGGTTGAAAAACTGTTTTTT.